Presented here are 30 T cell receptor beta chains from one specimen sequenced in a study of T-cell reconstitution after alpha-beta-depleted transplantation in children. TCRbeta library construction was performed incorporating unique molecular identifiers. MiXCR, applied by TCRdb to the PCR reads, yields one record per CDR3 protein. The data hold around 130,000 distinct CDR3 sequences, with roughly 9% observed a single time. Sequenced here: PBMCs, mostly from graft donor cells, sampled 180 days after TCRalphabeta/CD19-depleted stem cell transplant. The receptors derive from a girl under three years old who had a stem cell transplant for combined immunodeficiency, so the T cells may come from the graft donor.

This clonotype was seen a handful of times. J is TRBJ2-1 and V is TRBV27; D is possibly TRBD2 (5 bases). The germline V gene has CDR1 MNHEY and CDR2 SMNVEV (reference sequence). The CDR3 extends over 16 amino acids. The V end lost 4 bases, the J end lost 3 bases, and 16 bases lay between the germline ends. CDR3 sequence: CASSSHRDPRYNEQFF. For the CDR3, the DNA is TGTGCCAGCAGTTCTCACCGGGATCCCCGCTACAATGAGCAGTTCTTC.

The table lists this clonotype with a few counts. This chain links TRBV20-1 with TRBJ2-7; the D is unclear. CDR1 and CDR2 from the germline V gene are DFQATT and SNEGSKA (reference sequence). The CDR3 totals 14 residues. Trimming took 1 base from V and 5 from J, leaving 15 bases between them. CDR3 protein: CSARALVITNEQYF. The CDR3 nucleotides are TGCAGTGCTAGAGCCCTGGTCATCACCAACGAGCAGTACTTC.

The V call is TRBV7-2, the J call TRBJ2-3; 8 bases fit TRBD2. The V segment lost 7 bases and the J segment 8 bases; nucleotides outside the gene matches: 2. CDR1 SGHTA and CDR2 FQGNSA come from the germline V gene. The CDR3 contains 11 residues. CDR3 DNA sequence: TGTGCCAGCACGCGGGGGGCTACGCAGTATTTT. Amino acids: CASTRGATQYF.

This CDR3 reads CASSLLGKKAFF. CDR3 nucleotide sequence: TGTGCCAGCAGCTTATTAGGGAAAAAAGCTTTCTTT. The chain joins TRBV7-4 to TRBJ1-1, with D hard to call. V was clipped by 2 bases and J by 9 bases, with 10 bases between them. Germline V gene data show CDR1 as SGHVT and CDR2 as SQSDAQ. The CDR3 consists of 12 residues.

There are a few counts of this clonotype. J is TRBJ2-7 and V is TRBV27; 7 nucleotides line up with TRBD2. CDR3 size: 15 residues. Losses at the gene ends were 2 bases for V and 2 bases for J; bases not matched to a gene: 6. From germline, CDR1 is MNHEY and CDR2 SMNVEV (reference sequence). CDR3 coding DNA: TGTGCCAGCAGTTTAGGGGCGGGAGCTACCTACGAGCAGTACTTC. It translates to CASSLGAGATYEQYF.

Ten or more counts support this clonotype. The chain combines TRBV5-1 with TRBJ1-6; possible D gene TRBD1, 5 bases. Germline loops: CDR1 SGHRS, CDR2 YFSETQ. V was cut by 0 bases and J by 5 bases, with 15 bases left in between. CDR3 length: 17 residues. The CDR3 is CASSLALARVDNSPLHF. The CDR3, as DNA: TGCGCCAGCAGCTTGGCGCTTGCCAGGGTGGATAATTCACCCCTCCACTTT.

The CDR3 DNA sequence: TGTGCCAGCAGCTCGCCACAGGGAGCACTCTTCACAGATACGCAGTATTTT. Amino acids: CASSSPQGALFTDTQYF. This chain connects TRBV7-9 to TRBJ2-3; a weak D match, TRBD1 (6 bases). This CDR3 is built from 17 residues. Germline CDR1 and CDR2: SEHNR and FQNEAQ (reference sequence). Deletions cut 4 bases from V and 2 bases from J, with 19 bases between.

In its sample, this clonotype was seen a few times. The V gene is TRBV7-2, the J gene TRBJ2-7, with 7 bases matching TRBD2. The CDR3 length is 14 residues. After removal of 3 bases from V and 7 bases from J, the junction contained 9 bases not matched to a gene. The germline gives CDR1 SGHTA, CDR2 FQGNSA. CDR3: CASSLGGGLWEQYF. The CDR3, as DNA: TGTGCCAGCAGCTTGGGGGGAGGGCTGTGGGAGCAGTACTTC.

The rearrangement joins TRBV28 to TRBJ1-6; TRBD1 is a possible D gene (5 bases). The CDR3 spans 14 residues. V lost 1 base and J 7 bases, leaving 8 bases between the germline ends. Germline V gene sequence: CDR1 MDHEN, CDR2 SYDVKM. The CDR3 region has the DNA TGTGCCAGCAGTTTATACAGGACAAATTCACCCCTCCACTTT. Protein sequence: CASSLYRTNSPLHF.

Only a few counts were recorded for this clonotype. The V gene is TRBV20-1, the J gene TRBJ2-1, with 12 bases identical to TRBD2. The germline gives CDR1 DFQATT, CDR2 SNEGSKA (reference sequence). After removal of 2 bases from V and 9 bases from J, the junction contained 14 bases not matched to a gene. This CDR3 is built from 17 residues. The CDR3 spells CSARRGGTSGPEGEQFF. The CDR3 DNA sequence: TGCAGTGCTAGAAGGGGGGGGACTAGCGGGCCGGAAGGTGAGCAGTTCTTC.

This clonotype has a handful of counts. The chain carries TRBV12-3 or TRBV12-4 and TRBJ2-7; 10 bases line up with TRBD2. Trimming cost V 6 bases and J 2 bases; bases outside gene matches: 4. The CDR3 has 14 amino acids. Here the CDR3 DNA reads TGTGCCAGCAGGCGGACTAGCGGCACCTACGAGCAGTACTTC. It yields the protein CASRRTSGTYEQYF.

The CDR3 is CASSAPGQGAGANVLTF. CDR3 DNA: TGTGCCAGCAGCGCGCCGGGACAGGGGGCTGGGGCCAACGTCCTGACTTTC. The chain combines TRBV7-3 with TRBJ2-6; 11 bases fit TRBD1. There are 17 residues in the CDR3. CDR1 and CDR2 (germline): SGHTA, FQGTGA. J was trimmed by 2 bases and V by 5 bases; bases with no gene match: 5. Supplemented by reference TRBV7-3 and TRBJ2-6, the full variable domain reads GAGVSQTPSNKVTEKGKYVELRCDPISGHTALYWYRQSLGQGPEFLIYFQGTGAADDSGLPNDRFFAVRPEGSVSTLKIQRTERGDSAVYLCASSAPGQGAGANVLTFGAGSRLTVL.

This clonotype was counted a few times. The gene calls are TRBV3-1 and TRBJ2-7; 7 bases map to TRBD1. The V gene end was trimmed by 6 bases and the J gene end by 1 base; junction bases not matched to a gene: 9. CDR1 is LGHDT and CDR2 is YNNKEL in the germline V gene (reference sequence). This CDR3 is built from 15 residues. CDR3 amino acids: CASRPTGAKSYEQYF. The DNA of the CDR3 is TGTGCCAGCAGACCTACAGGGGCGAAATCCTACGAGCAGTACTTC.

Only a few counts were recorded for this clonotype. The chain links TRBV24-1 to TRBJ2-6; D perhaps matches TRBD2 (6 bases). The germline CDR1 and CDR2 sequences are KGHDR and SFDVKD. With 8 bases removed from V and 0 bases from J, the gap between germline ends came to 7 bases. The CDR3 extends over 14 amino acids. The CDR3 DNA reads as TGTGCCACCAACGGGGGCTCTGGGGCCAACGTCCTGACTTTC. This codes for CATNGGSGANVLTF.

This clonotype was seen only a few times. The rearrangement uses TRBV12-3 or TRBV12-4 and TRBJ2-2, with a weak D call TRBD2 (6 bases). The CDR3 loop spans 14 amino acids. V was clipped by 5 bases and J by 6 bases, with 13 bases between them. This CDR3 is CASSLRGGAGELFF. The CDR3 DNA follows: TGTGCCAGCAGTCTCCGGGGCGGGGCCGGGGAGCTGTTTTTT.

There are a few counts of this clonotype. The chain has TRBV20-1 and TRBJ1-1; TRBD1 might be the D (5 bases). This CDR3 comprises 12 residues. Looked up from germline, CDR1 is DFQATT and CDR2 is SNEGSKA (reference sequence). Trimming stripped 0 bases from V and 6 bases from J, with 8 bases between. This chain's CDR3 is CSARDLTAEAFF. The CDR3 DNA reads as TGCAGTGCTAGAGATCTGACAGCTGAAGCTTTCTTT.

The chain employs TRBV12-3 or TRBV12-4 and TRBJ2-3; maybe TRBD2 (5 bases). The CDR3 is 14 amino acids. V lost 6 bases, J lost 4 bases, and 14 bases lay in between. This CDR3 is CASSGKSLADTQYF. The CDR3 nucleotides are TGTGCCAGCAGCGGGAAAAGTCTGGCAGATACGCAGTATTTT.

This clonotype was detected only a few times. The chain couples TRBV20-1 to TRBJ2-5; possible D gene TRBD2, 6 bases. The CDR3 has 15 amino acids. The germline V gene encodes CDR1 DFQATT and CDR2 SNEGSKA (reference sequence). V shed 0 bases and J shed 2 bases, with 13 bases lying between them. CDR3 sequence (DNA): TGCAGTGCTAGAGACCTAGCTGGGGGGCAAGAGACCCAGTACTTC. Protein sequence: CSARDLAGGQETQYF.

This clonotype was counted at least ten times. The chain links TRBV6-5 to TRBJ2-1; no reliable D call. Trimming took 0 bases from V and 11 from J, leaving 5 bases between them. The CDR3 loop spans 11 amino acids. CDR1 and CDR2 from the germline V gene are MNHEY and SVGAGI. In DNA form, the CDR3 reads TGTGCCAGCAGTTACTCGAGGAAGCAGTTCTTC. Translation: CASSYSRKQFF.

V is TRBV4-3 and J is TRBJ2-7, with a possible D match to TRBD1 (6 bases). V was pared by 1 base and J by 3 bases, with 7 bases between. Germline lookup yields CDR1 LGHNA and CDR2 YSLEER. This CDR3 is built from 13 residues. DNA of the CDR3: TGCGCCAGCAGCCAAGGGGACAACTACGAGCAGTACTTC. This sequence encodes CASSQGDNYEQYF.

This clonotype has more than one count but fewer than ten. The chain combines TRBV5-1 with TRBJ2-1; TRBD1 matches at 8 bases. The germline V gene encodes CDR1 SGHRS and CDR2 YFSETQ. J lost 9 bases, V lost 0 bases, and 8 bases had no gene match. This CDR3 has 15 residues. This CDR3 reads CASSLVPTGAGEQFF. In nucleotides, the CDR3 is TGCGCCAGCAGCTTGGTCCCGACAGGGGCTGGTGAGCAGTTCTTC.

CDR3 in DNA: TGCGCCAGCAGCGCCAGCGGGAGTCCCTACAATGAGCAGTTCTTC. This gives the protein CASSASGSPYNEQFF. J is TRBJ2-1 and V is TRBV5-1; TRBD2 aligns across 8 bases. The CDR3 has 15 residues. Trimming removed 4 bases from V and 2 bases from J; junction bases left unmatched: 5. CDR1 is SGHRS and CDR2 is YFSETQ in the germline V gene.

CDR3 in amino acids: CAISESLVMWTEAFF. CDR3 in DNA: TGTGCCATCAGTGAGTCCCTGGTAATGTGGACTGAAGCTTTCTTT. The V call is TRBV10-3, the J call TRBJ1-1; D call uncertain. Deletions cut 0 bases from V and 5 bases from J, with 13 bases between. The germline V gene has CDR1 ENHRY and CDR2 SYGVKD. CDR3 length equals 15 residues.

Here the CDR3 reads CASSRQFQETQYF. The CDR3 bases are TGTGCCAGCAGTAGACAGTTCCAAGAGACCCAGTACTTC. V and J are TRBV6-1 and TRBJ2-5; TRBD1 might be the D (5 bases). Germline CDR1 is MNHNS and CDR2 is SASEGT. The ends were cut back, 5 bases at V and 1 base at J, with 8 bases in the middle. This CDR3 has 13 amino acids.

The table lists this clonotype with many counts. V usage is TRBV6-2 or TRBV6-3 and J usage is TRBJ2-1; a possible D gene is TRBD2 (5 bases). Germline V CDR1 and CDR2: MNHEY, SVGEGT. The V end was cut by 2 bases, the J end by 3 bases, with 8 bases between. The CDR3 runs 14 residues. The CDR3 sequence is CASSYSGGYNEQFF. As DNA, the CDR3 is TGTGCCAGCAGTTACAGCGGAGGCTACAATGAGCAGTTCTTC.

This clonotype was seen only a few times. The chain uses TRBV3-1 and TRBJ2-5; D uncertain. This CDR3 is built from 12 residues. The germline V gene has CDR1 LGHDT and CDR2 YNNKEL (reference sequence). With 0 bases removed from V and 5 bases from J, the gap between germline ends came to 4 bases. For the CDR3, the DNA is TGTGCCAGCAGCCAAGAGGAGGAGACCCAGTACTTC. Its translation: CASSQEEETQYF.

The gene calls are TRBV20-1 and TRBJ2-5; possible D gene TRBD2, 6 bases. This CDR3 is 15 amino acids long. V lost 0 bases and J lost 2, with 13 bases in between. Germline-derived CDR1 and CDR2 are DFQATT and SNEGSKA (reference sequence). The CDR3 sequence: CSARDRRDLQETQYF. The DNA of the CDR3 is TGCAGTGCTAGAGATAGGAGGGATCTGCAAGAGACCCAGTACTTC.

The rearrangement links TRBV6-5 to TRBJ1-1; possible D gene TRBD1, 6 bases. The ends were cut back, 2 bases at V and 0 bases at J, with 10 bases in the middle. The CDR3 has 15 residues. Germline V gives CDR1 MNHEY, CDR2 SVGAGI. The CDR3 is CASSYPDRMNTEAFF. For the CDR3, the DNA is TGTGCCAGCAGTTACCCCGACAGGATGAACACTGAAGCTTTCTTT.

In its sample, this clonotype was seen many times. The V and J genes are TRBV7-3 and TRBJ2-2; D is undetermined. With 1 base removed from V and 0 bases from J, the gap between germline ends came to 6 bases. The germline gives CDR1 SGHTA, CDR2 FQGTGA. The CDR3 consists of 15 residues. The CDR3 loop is CASSLREANTGELFF. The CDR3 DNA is TGTGCCAGCAGCTTAAGAGAGGCGAACACCGGGGAGCTGTTTTTT.

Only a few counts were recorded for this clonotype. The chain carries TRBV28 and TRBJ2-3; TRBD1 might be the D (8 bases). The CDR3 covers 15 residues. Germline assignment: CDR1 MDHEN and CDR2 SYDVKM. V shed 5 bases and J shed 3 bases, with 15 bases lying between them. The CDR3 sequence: CASSPQGGGTDTQYF. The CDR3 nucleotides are TGTGCCAGCAGTCCACAGGGGGGGGGGACAGATACGCAGTATTTT.